Following are 19 T cell receptor beta chains from one sample sequenced in a study of patients and donors after allogeneic stem cell transplantation. TCRdb recomputed calls from the RT-PCR reads with MiXCR, one row per CDR3 protein. This table has 390,000 or so distinct CDR3 sequences, about a sixth appearing once. The sequenced material came from blood, either unsorted or a sorted T cell fraction (not recorded which). These receptors originate from a human donor who was either an allogeneic HSCT recipient or a stem cell or donor lymphocyte infusion donor (not recorded which). It is not recorded whose cells these are; they may come from a transplant donor.

The chain is built from TRBV28 and TRBJ1-5; 7 bases are a match to TRBD1. This CDR3 is built from 16 residues. Trimming took 2 bases from V and 0 from J; bases not matched to a gene: 4. Germline CDR1 reads MDHEN; CDR2 reads SYDVKM. The CDR3 sequence is CASSLGTAFSNQPQHF. DNA for the CDR3: TGTGCCAGCAGTTTAGGGACAGCCTTTAGCAATCAGCCCCAGCATTTT.

The chain has TRBV7-8 and TRBJ2-3; D is ambiguous. Looked up from germline, CDR1 is SGHVS and CDR2 is FQNEAQ. V shed 4 bases and J shed 2 bases, with 10 bases lying between them. CDR3 length equals 14 residues. The CDR3 region has the DNA TGTGCCAGCAGCTCCCGACAATACACAGATACGCAGTATTTT. Its protein product is CASSSRQYTDTQYF. The complete variable domain, with remaining parts taken from reference TRBV7-8 and TRBJ2-3, reads GAGVSQSPRYKVAKRGQDVALRCDPISGHVSLFWYQQALGQGPEFLTYFQNEAQLDKSGLPSDRFFAERPEGSVSTLKIQRTQQEDSAVYLCASSSRQYTDTQYFGPGTRLTVL.

This rearrangement joins TRBV7-9 to TRBJ1-2; D may be TRBD1 (6 bases). Trimming left V 1 base short and J 4 bases short, with 19 bases between. From germline, CDR1 is SEHNR and CDR2 FQNEAQ (reference sequence). This CDR3 has 17 residues. CDR3 residues: CASSLGQGFDLGYGYTF. The CDR3 region has the DNA TGTGCCAGCAGCTTAGGTCAGGGGTTTGATCTCGGCTATGGCTACACCTTC.

This clonotype came up many times. The V and J genes are TRBV2 and TRBJ1-5; 8 nucleotides align to TRBD1. Germline assignment: CDR1 SNHLY and CDR2 FYNNEI. The CDR3 totals 15 residues. V lost 1 base and J lost 6; bases outside the gene matches: 5. CDR3 in DNA: TGTGCCAGCAGTGAAGGCTCAGGGGGCATTCAGCCCCAGCATTTT. Translating it yields CASSEGSGGIQPQHF.

The chain has TRBV2 and TRBJ1-2, with 9 bases aligning to TRBD1. The CDR3 totals 18 residues. Trimming cost V 3 bases and J 8 bases; bases outside gene matches: 19. Germline CDR1 and CDR2: SNHLY and FYNNEI. Written as DNA, the CDR3 is TGTGCCAGCAGTGATCCCGGGACAGGGATCCGGGGGGTAGCGGGCTACACCTTC. Protein product: CASSDPGTGIRGVAGYTF.

This clonotype has more than one count but fewer than ten. The chain combines TRBV11-2 with TRBJ2-3, with D tentatively TRBD2 (6 bases). The CDR3 has 15 residues. V was shortened by 5 bases and J by 1 base, with 13 bases between the two germline ends. The germline gives CDR1 SGHAT, CDR2 FQNNGV. The CDR3 bases are TGTGCCAGCAGCCCCGGGGAGCGGGGCACAGATACGCAGTATTTT. It yields the protein CASSPGERGTDTQYF.

This clonotype has a handful of counts. V usage is TRBV4-1 and J usage is TRBJ2-7; D possibly corresponds to TRBD1 (5 bases). This CDR3 comprises 11 residues. Deletions cut 2 bases from V and 7 bases from J, with 6 bases between. The germline V gene has CDR1 MGHRA and CDR2 YSYEKL. The CDR3 here is CASSQRTEQYF. The CDR3 DNA follows: TGCGCCAGCAGCCAAAGGACAGAGCAGTACTTC.

This clonotype has more than one count but fewer than ten. The chain joins TRBV2 to TRBJ2-1; tentatively, D is TRBD1 (5 bases). V lost 7 bases to trimming and J lost 7 bases, with 17 bases between them. The CDR3 sequence is 14 residues long. The germline V gene encodes CDR1 SNHLY and CDR2 FYNNEI. CDR3 sequence (DNA): TGTGCCAGCAAGCTCATTAGGGGTGGGAATGAGCAGTTCTTC. It codes for CASKLIRGGNEQFF.

This clonotype was picked up many times. V usage is TRBV7-2 and J usage is TRBJ2-5, with D possibly TRBD2 on 5 matching bases. The CDR3 covers 12 residues. The V end lost 5 bases, the J end lost 10 bases, and 14 bases lay between the germline ends. From germline, CDR1 is SGHTA and CDR2 FQGNSA. The CDR3 DNA sequence: TGTGCCAGCAGCCTTGGACTGTTGCACCAGTACTTC. Its translation: CASSLGLLHQYF.

V and J are TRBV6-5 and TRBJ2-3; D is perhaps TRBD2 (5 bases). From germline, CDR1 is MNHEY and CDR2 SVGAGI. The CDR3 extends over 17 amino acids. The V end was cut by 2 bases, the J end by 0 bases, with 15 bases between. CDR3 sequence (DNA): TGTGCCAGCAGTTACGAGGGCAGACCCTTTAGCACAGATACGCAGTATTTT. Protein product: CASSYEGRPFSTDTQYF.

The genes are TRBV4-3 and TRBJ1-4; D perhaps matches TRBD1 (6 bases). Germline-derived CDR1 and CDR2 are LGHNA and YSLEER. The CDR3 is 16 residues long. V lost 2 bases and J 6 bases, leaving 16 bases between the germline ends. The CDR3 region has the DNA TGCGCCAGCAGCCAAAATTTCCGGGACACCTATGAAAAACTGTTTTTT. Protein sequence: CASSQNFRDTYEKLFF.

The rearrangement joins TRBV6-1 to TRBJ2-7; TRBD1 matches 7 bases. CDR3 length: 13 amino acids. Trimming removed 6 bases from V and 6 bases from J; junction bases left unmatched: 8. Germline CDR1 is MNHNS and CDR2 is SASEGT. CDR3 nucleotides: TGTGCCAGCAGCAACGGACAGGTTGCCGAGCAGTACTTC. It encodes CASSNGQVAEQYF.

This clonotype was seen a few times. The chain uses TRBV29-1 and TRBJ2-5, with D possibly matching TRBD1 (6 bases). Germline V CDR1 and CDR2: SQVTM, ANQGSEA. CDR3 length equals 12 residues. V lost 3 bases to trimming and J lost 4 bases, with 9 bases between them. CDR3 region: CSVDRGVETQYF. The CDR3 coding sequence is TGCAGCGTTGACAGGGGTGTAGAGACCCAGTACTTC.

This clonotype was seen a few times. This chain connects TRBV6-1 to TRBJ1-1; maybe TRBD1 (6 bases). Trimming left V 6 bases short and J 5 bases short, with 13 bases between. The CDR3 covers 13 residues. CDR1 and CDR2 from the germline V gene are MNHNS and SASEGT. For the CDR3, the DNA is TGTGCCAGCAGCCGCCACAGGGAGACTGAAGCTTTCTTT. Protein product: CASSRHRETEAFF.

This clonotype has a count of ten or more. The chain recombines TRBV5-1 with TRBJ1-1, with unresolved D. This CDR3 region has 17 residues. Germline CDR1 is SGHRS and CDR2 is YFSETQ. The V end lost 3 bases, the J end lost 0 bases, and 18 bases lay between the germline ends. CDR3 sequence (DNA): TGCGCCAGCAGCTCTGGACTTCGACCGACGCTGAACACTGAAGCTTTCTTT. It specifies CASSSGLRPTLNTEAFF.

The CDR3 region is CSARDTLLAGRSEQYF. CDR3 nucleotide sequence: TGCAGTGCTAGAGACACCCTACTAGCGGGAAGGTCCGAGCAGTACTTC. The chain combines TRBV20-1 with TRBJ2-7, with 10 bases aligning to TRBD2. The length of the CDR3 is 16 residues. J lost 6 bases, V lost 0 bases, and 11 bases had no gene match. Per the germline V gene, CDR1 is DFQATT and CDR2 is SNEGSKA (reference sequence).

This chain links TRBV7-3 with TRBJ2-1; 8 bases map to TRBD2. V shed 5 bases, J shed 9 bases, and the junction held 6 bases outside the gene matches. This CDR3 contains 13 residues. Looked up from germline, CDR1 is SGHTA and CDR2 is FQGTGA. As DNA, the CDR3 is TGTGCCAGCAGCCCCCGGGGGGGCACTGAGCAGTTCTTC. It encodes CASSPRGGTEQFF.

This clonotype was seen only a few times. V is TRBV7-9 and J is TRBJ2-7, with no clear D. Germline CDR1 and CDR2: SEHNR and FQNEAQ (reference sequence). The V and J ends lost 1 base and 6 bases respectively, with 19 bases between them. The CDR3 loop spans 16 amino acids. CDR3 residues: CASSLDPPELACEQYF. The DNA of the CDR3 is TGTGCCAGCAGCTTAGATCCTCCAGAGTTGGCTTGCGAGCAGTACTTC.

This sequence joins TRBV12-3 or TRBV12-4 and TRBJ2-5; 10 positions match TRBD2. This CDR3 contains 17 residues. V was clipped by 4 bases and J by 5 bases; unmatched bases: 13. This chain's CDR3 is CASSSPWSSGGRETQYF. The CDR3 nucleotides read TGTGCCAGCAGTTCCCCTTGGAGTAGCGGGGGGCGGGAGACCCAGTACTTC.